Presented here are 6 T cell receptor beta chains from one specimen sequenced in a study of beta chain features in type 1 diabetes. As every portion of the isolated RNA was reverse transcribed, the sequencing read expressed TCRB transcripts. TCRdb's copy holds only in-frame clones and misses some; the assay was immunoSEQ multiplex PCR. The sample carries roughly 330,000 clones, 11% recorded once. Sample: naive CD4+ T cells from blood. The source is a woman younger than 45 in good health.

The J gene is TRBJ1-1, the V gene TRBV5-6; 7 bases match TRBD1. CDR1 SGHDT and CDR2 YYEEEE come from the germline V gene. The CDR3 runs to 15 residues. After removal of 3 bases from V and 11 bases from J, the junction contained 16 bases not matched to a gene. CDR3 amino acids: CASSWGQQEEGMAFF. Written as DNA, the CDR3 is TGTGCCAGCAGCTGGGGACAGCAGGAAGAGGGGATGGCTTTCTTT. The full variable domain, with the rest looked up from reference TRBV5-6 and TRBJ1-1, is DAGVTQSPTHLIKTRGQQVTLRCSPKSGHDTVSWYQQALGQGPQFIFQYYEEEERQRGNFPDRFSGHQFPNYSSELNVNALLLGDSALYLCASSWGQQEEGMAFFGQGTRLTVV.

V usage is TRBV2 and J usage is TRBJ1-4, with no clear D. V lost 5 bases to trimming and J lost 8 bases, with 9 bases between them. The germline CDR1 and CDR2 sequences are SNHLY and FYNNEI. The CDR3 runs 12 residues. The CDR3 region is CASSPRREKLFF. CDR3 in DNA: TGTGCCAGCAGTCCACGGAGGGAAAAACTGTTTTTT.

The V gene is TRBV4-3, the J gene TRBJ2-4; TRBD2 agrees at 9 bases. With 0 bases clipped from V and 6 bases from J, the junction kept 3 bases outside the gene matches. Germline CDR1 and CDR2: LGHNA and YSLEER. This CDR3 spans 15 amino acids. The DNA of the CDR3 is TGCGCCAGCAGCCAAGATAGTAGCGGGAGAAACATTCAGTACTTC. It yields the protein CASSQDSSGRNIQYF.

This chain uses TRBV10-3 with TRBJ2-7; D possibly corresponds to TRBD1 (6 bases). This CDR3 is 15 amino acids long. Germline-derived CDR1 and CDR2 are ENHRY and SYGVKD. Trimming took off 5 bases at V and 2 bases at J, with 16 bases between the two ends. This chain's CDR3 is CAISQGSGPTYEQYF. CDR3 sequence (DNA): TGTGCCATCAGTCAGGGGAGCGGCCCAACCTACGAGCAGTACTTC.

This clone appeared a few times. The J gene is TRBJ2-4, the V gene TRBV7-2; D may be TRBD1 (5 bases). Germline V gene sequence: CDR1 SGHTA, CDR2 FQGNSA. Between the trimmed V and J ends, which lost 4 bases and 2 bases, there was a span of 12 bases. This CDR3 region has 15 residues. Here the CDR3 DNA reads TGTGCCAGCAGCTCCTCGGCAGGGCCCAAAAACATTCAGTACTTC. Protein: CASSSSAGPKNIQYF.

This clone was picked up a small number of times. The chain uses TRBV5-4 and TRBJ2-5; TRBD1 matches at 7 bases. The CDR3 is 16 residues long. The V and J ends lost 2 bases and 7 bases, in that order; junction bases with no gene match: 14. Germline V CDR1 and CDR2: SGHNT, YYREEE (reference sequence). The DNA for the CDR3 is TGTGCCAGCAGCTTAGTGTTGACAGGGACCCACGGGACCCAGTACTTC. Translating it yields CASSLVLTGTHGTQYF.